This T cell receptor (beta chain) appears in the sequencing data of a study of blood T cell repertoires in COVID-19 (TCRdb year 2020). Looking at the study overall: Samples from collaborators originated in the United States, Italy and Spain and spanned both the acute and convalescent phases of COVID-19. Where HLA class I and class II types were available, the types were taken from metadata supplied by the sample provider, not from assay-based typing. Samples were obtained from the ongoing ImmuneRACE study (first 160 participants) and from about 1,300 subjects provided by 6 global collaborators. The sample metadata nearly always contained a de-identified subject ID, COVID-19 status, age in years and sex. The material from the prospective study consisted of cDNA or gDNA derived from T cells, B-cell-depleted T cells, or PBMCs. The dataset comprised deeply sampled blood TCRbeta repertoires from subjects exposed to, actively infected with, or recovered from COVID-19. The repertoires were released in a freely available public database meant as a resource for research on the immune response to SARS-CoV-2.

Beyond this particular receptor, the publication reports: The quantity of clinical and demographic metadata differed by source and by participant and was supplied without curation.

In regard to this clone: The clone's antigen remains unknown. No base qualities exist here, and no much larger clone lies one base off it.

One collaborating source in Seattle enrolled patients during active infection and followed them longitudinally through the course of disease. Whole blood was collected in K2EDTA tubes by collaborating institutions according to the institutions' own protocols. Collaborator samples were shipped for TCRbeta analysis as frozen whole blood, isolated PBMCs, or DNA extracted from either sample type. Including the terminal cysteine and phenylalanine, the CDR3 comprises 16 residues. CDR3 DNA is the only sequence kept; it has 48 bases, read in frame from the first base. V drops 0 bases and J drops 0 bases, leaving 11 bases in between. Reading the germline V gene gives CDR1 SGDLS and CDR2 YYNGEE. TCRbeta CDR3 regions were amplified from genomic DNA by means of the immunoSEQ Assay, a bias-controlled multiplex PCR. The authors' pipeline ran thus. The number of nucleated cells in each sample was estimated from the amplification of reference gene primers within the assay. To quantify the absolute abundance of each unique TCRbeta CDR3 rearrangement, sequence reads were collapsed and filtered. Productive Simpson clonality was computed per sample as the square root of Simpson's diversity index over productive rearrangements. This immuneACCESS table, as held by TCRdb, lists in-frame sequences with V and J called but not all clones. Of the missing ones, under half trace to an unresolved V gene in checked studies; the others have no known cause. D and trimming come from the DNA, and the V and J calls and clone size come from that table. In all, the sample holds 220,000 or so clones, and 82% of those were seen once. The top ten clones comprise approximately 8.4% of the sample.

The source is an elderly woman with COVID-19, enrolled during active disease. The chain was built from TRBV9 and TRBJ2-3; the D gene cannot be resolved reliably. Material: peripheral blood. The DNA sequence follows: TGTGCCAGCAGCGTAGGACTCCTAGTTAGCACAGATACGCAGTATTTT. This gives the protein CASSVGLLVSTDTQYF.